A selection of T cell receptor beta chains follows, all from one sample in a study of T-cell reconstitution after alpha-beta-depleted transplantation in children. MiXCR was run by TCRdb on the PCR reads, yielding one entry per CDR3 protein. The sample lists about 500,000 distinct CDR3 sequences; approximately 32% were seen once. Sequenced material: PBMCs from the stem cell graft donor, taken from the stem cell graft. The receptors shown here come from a human donor who donated a stem cell graft to a child with aplastic anemia. CDR3s include the opening cysteine and the closing phenylalanine or tryptophan. The D gene is left open where the match is weak. The size field is filled for only some rows; it gives once, few, many or a size class.

d_call j_call clone_size v_call cdr3_aa cdr3_nt
TRBD2 TRBJ2-1 NA TRBV7-8 CASSLAGSEAGGPLNEQFF TGTGCCAGCAGCTTAGCAGGAAGTGAGGCGGGAGGGCCCCTAAATGAGCAGTTCTTC
NA TRBJ2-5 NA TRBV7-2 CASSFPQGRETQYF TGTGCCAGCAGCTTCCCGCAGGGAAGGGAGACCCAGTACTTC
NA TRBJ1-3 NA TRBV28 CASRRGVSGNTIYF TGTGCCAGCAGGCGAGGGGTTTCTGGAAACACCATATATTTT
NA TRBJ1-2 few TRBV24-1 CATSVGSYGYTF TGTGCCACCAGTGTAGGGAGCTATGGCTACACCTTC
TRBD2 TRBJ2-1 NA TRBV20-1 CSANPGTSGRYEQFF TGCAGTGCAAATCCCGGGACTAGCGGGAGGTATGAGCAGTTCTTC
NA TRBJ1-2 few TRBV6-2/TRBV6-3 CASSYSGRPLYGYTF TGTGCCAGCAGTTACTCAGGGAGACCCCTCTATGGCTACACCTTC
NA TRBJ1-6 few TRBV6-5 CASSYSTGRDNSPLHF TGTGCCAGCAGTTACTCGACCGGCAGGGATAATTCACCCCTCCACTTT
NA TRBJ2-3 few TRBV6-1 CASSPDPQGVTDTQYF TGTGCCAGCAGTCCCGACCCACAGGGCGTGACAGATACGCAGTATTTT
NA TRBJ1-6 NA TRBV20-1 CSASAGRGAYNSPLHF TGCAGTGCTAGCGCCGGTCGCGGGGCCTATAATTCACCCCTCCACTTT
NA TRBJ2-5 NA TRBV12-3/TRBV12-4 CASSFSGQGKTQYF TGTGCCAGCAGTTTCTCGGGGCAGGGGAAGACCCAGTACTTC
NA TRBJ1-5 NA TRBV4-3 CASSQDLDEFVYQPQHF TGCGCCAGCAGCCAAGATTTGGATGAGTTTGTGTATCAGCCCCAGCATTTT
NA TRBJ2-1 NA TRBV6-5 CASSYSSTVFSYNEQFF TGTGCCAGCAGTTACTCCTCAACCGTTTTTTCCTACAATGAGCAGTTCTTC
TRBD1 TRBJ2-5 NA TRBV20-1 CSAGQVNQETQYF TGCAGTGCAGGACAGGTGAACCAAGAGACCCAGTACTTC
NA TRBJ2-1 NA TRBV7-9 CASTLGAGVDEQFF TGTGCCAGCACCTTGGGGGCGGGAGTTGATGAGCAGTTCTTC
TRBD2 TRBJ2-1 NA TRBV6-2/TRBV6-3 CASSHGGEQFF TGTGCCAGCAGCCACGGGGGGGAGCAGTTCTTC
NA TRBJ1-1 few TRBV18 CASSLDAFPLNTEAFF TGTGCCAGCTCACTGGATGCCTTCCCCTTGAACACTGAAGCTTTCTTT
NA TRBJ2-3 NA TRBV11-2 CASSLVLGGASTDTQYF TGTGCCAGCAGCTTAGTTCTCGGGGGAGCCTCCACAGATACGCAGTATTTT
NA TRBJ1-3 many TRBV20-1 CSARDYPRSGNTIYF TGCAGTGCTAGAGATTATCCTCGCTCTGGAAACACCATATATTTT
NA TRBJ1-1 NA TRBV2 CASQYTTEAFF TGTGCCAGCCAATATACGACTGAAGCTTTCTTT
TRBD1 TRBJ2-3 many TRBV12-3/TRBV12-4 CASSFNHVTGDRGDTQYF TGTGCCAGCAGTTTTAACCACGTGACCGGAGACAGGGGAGATACGCAGTATTTT
TRBD1 TRBJ2-1 few TRBV30 CAWRDRGTYNEQFF TGTGCCTGGAGGGACAGGGGTACCTACAATGAGCAGTTCTTC
NA TRBJ1-5 NA TRBV6-2/TRBV6-3 CASSFFGNQPQHF TGTGCCAGCAGCTTCTTCGGGAATCAGCCCCAGCATTTT
NA TRBJ1-4 NA TRBV29-1 CSVEGPTTNEKLFF TGCAGCGTTGAAGGACCTACTACTAATGAAAAACTGTTTTTT
NA TRBJ1-1 NA TRBV5-1 CASSLEGSAFF TGCGCCAGCAGCTTGGAGGGTTCGGCTTTCTTT
NA TRBJ2-5 NA TRBV7-2 CASSLTPVQETQYF TGTGCCAGCAGCTTAACCCCCGTCCAAGAGACCCAGTACTTC
TRBD2 TRBJ2-3 once TRBV12-3/TRBV12-4 CASSSGTSGRGGDTQYF TGTGCCAGCAGTTCAGGGACTAGCGGGAGGGGAGGGGATACGCAGTATTTT
NA TRBJ2-4 NA TRBV20-1 CSATQGFGNIQYF TGCAGTGCTACTCAGGGATTCGGGAACATTCAGTACTTC
NA TRBJ1-6 NA TRBV10-3 CAISIPGEDSPLHF TGTGCCATCTCAATCCCAGGGGAGGATTCACCCCTCCACTTT
NA TRBJ2-3 NA TRBV2 CASSPGDRPSTDTQYF TGTGCCAGCAGCCCCGGTGACAGGCCCAGCACAGATACGCAGTATTTT
TRBD1 TRBJ1-2 NA TRBV9 CASSVAQDRGLYGYTF TGTGCCAGCAGCGTAGCCCAGGACAGGGGATTATATGGCTACACCTTC
TRBD2 TRBJ2-3 NA TRBV4-3 CASSQSAGDTDTQYF TGCGCCAGCAGCCAGTCAGCGGGAGACACAGATACGCAGTATTTT
NA TRBJ1-5 NA TRBV29-1 CSVVSGLNQPQHF TGCAGCGTTGTGTCAGGCTTGAATCAGCCCCAGCATTTT
TRBD2 TRBJ2-3 few TRBV20-1 CSARVLPGRAGVSTDTQYF TGCAGTGCTAGAGTTCTTCCCGGGAGGGCGGGTGTTAGCACAGATACGCAGTATTTT
NA TRBJ1-2 NA TRBV30 CAWSGTGFGSCTF TGTGCCTGGAGTGGTACAGGCTTCGGAAGTTGCACCTTC
TRBD2 TRBJ2-3 NA TRBV9 CASRRGTSGTSTDTQYF TGTGCCAGCAGACGTGGGACTAGCGGTACTAGCACAGATACGCAGTATTTT
NA TRBJ2-1 few TRBV30 CAWSVDSYNEQFF TGTGCCTGGAGTGTTGACAGTTACAATGAGCAGTTCTTC
TRBD1 TRBJ2-1 NA TRBV30 CAFKTRDSRSYNEQFF TGTGCCTTTAAGACACGGGACAGCCGCTCCTACAATGAGCAGTTCTTC
TRBD1 TRBJ2-4 NA TRBV7-2 CASSTQGAKNIQYF TGTGCCAGCAGCACACAGGGGGCCAAAAACATTCAGTACTTC
TRBD2 TRBJ2-5 few TRBV29-1 CSVAGGETQYF TGCAGCGTTGCGGGGGGGGAGACCCAGTACTTC
NA TRBJ1-1 once TRBV10-3 CATRVPNTEAFF TGTGCCACCAGGGTCCCTAACACTGAAGCTTTCTTT
NA TRBJ2-4 few TRBV6-1 CASSPYLIPNIQYF TGTGCCAGCAGTCCTTATCTAATACCAAACATTCAGTACTTC
TRBD2 TRBJ2-1 few TRBV20-1 CSALGPPGTSGRLAYNEQFF TGCAGTGCCCTAGGTCCTCCGGGGACTAGCGGGAGGTTGGCCTACAATGAGCAGTTCTTC
NA TRBJ2-5 NA TRBV28 CASSRVGEETQYF TGTGCCAGCAGCCGCGTGGGGGAAGAGACCCAGTACTTC
NA TRBJ1-2 few TRBV18 CASSPVLRATNYGYTF TGTGCCAGCTCACCCGTCCTGAGGGCCACTAACTATGGCTACACCTTC
NA TRBJ2-1 NA TRBV5-1 CASSLDSVGQFF TGCGCCAGCAGCTTGGATAGCGTGGGGCAGTTCTTC
NA TRBJ1-1 few TRBV20-1 CSAAGGLNTEAFF TGCAGTGCCGCGGGCGGATTGAACACTGAAGCTTTCTTT
TRBD1 TRBJ1-3 once TRBV4-2 CASSQDIPGGTGNTIYF TGTGCCAGCAGCCAAGATATCCCAGGGGGCACTGGAAACACCATATATTTT
NA TRBJ2-2 few TRBV7-3 CASSFNGVSGELFF TGTGCCAGCAGCTTTAACGGGGTATCCGGGGAGCTGTTTTTT
NA TRBJ1-2 NA TRBV27 CASSTGVGFYGYTF TGTGCCAGCAGTACCGGGGTCGGCTTCTATGGCTACACCTTC
TRBD1 TRBJ1-5 few TRBV20-1 CSAEDRAYSNQPQHF TGCAGTGCTGAGGACAGGGCATATAGCAATCAGCCCCAGCATTTT
TRBD1 TRBJ2-7 few TRBV14 CASSVMGQGTYEQYF TGTGCCAGCAGCGTCATGGGACAGGGTACCTACGAGCAGTACTTC
NA TRBJ2-3 NA TRBV27 CASRGSADTQYF TGTGCCAGCAGGGGATCAGCAGATACGCAGTATTTT
NA TRBJ2-5 NA TRBV5-1 CASSLGAGVRLDQETQYF TGCGCCAGCAGCTTGGGGGCAGGGGTCCGACTAGACCAAGAGACCCAGTACTTC
TRBD1 TRBJ2-7 few TRBV20-1 CSAEQGASYEQYF TGCAGTGCCGAACAGGGGGCATCCTACGAGCAGTACTTC
NA TRBJ2-3 NA TRBV28 CATLPAGTADTQYF TGTGCCACCCTCCCGGCAGGGACGGCAGATACGCAGTATTTT
TRBD1 TRBJ2-1 NA TRBV6-1 CASRIGGLLLNEQFF TGTGCCAGCAGAATAGGGGGCCTACTACTCAATGAGCAGTTCTTC
NA TRBJ2-3 few TRBV7-2 CASSLRVGNPKDTQYF TGTGCCAGCAGCCTCCGAGTGGGGAATCCGAAGGATACGCAGTATTTT
NA TRBJ2-2 NA TRBV5-1 CASSLTPGQGAGELFF TGCGCCAGCAGCTTGACCCCGGGACAAGGCGCCGGGGAGCTGTTTTTT
NA TRBJ2-1 NA TRBV10-3 CAISVAEEQFF TGTGCCATCAGTGTTGCGGAAGAGCAGTTCTTC
NA TRBJ2-3 NA TRBV19 CASSIGWDTQYF TGTGCCAGTAGTATTGGGTGGGATACGCAGTATTTT